Listed below are T cell receptor beta chains from one sample, sequenced in a study of blood T cell repertoires in COVID-19. Clones were sequenced by immunoSEQ multiplex PCR, and TCRdb holds only the in-frame ones, with some missing. The profile covers hundreds of thousands of clones, with around four fifths appearing a single time and 15% to 20% taken by the ten largest. Sequences were obtained from peripheral blood. These receptors originate from a woman of 80 years or more with active or convalescent COVID-19. Both conserved end residues are part of each CDR3. The listing skips clone size in some rows; elsewhere it reads once, few, many or a size class.

TRBV19	NA	TRBJ2-7	CASRFEHVTQSYEQYF
TRBV18	NA	TRBJ2-2	CASSPEGMNTGELFF
TRBV27	NA	TRBJ2-7	CASNIKEDGNAYEQYF
TRBV5-1	NA	TRBJ2-1	CASSSGITSGLYNEQFF
TRBV2	NA	TRBJ2-5	CASSRGETETQYF
TRBV19	few	TRBJ1-1	CASSRQGLNTEAFF
TRBV18	NA	TRBJ2-7	CASSENEFLEQYF
TRBV7-2	NA	TRBJ2-7	CASSPYPGLGYEQYF
TRBV5-6	NA	TRBJ2-2	CASSSTRWGQGGTGELFF
TRBV9	NA	TRBJ2-3	CASSEVGVDTDTQYF
TRBV6-6	NA	TRBJ2-3	CASFEGGPVIQYF
TRBV5-6	NA	TRBJ2-6	CARRPGGAGANVLTF
TRBV7-9	NA	TRBJ2-6	CASSLEGGATGANVLTF
TRBV9	NA	TRBJ2-3	CASSHNLAGGGYMAQYF
TRBV29-1	NA	TRBJ2-1	CSVELSSGKDNEQFF
TRBV28	once	TRBJ1-5	CASNPRTRGNQPQHF
TRBV10-3	NA	TRBJ1-3	CAISESPTVTGGNRNTIYF
TRBV6-5	NA	TRBJ1-2	CASSPQLFTYGYTF
TRBV19	NA	TRBJ1-2	CASSMDRTPNYGYTF
TRBV27	NA	TRBJ2-1	CASSFSGWEEQFF
TRBV18	NA	TRBJ2-7	CASSPRQGGLSYEQYF
TRBV5-1	NA	TRBJ2-1	CASSYQLAGGPNEQFF
TRBV5-1	NA	TRBJ2-2	CASSISEVTGELFF
TRBV7-8	NA	TRBJ2-1	CASSPLASSYNEQFF
TRBV7-2	NA	TRBJ2-7	CASSFSGGAGEQYF
TRBV5-4	NA	TRBJ2-5	CAGRGWNRETQYF
TRBV7-6	once	TRBJ2-5	CASSLAWTKETQYF
TRBV4-3	few	TRBJ2-7	CASSQGGSYRDEQYF
TRBV14	NA	TRBJ1-1	CASSQSSPGWREAFF
TRBV28	NA	TRBJ1-5	CASSPPGQGYQPQHF
TRBV5-4	NA	TRBJ2-1	CASISRAGLAGGNEQFF
TRBV2	NA	TRBJ1-3	CASREDRGNSGNTIYF
TRBV11-1	NA	TRBJ1-1	CASSPRKGRNTEAFF
TRBV9	once	TRBJ1-6	CASGQRQSPLHF
TRBV4-2	NA	TRBJ2-7	CASSQARDRGYEQYF
TRBV11-3	NA	TRBJ2-1	CASSLAGLVYNEQFF
TRBV5-4	few	TRBJ2-7	CASSPLAGGDYEQYF
TRBV28	NA	TRBJ2-7	CASSRGDSSGEQYF
TRBV11-3	NA	TRBJ2-3	CASSLGGGAGDTQYF
TRBV6-5	NA	TRBJ2-3	CATTGTGADTQYF
TRBV7-2	once	TRBJ1-2	CASSTRDYGYTF